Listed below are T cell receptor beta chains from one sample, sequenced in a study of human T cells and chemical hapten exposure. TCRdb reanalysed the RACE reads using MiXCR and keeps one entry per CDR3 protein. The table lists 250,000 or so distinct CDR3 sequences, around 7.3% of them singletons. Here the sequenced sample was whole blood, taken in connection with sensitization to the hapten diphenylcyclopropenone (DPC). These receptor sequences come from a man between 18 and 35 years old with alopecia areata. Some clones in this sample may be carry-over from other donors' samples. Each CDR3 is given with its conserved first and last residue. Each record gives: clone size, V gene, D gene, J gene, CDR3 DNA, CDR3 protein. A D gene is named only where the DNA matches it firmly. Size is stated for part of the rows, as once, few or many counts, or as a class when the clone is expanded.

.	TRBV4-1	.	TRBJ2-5	TGCGCCAGCAGCCGTATCGGACTTCCCCAGTACTTC	CASSRIGLPQYF
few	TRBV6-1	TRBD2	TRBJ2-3	TGTGCCAGCAGTGGACTAGCGGGGGGATCAGATACGCAGTATTTT	CASSGLAGGSDTQYF
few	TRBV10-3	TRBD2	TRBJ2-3	TGTGCCACCCTAGCGGGGGGAACAGATACGCAGTATTTT	CATLAGGTDTQYF
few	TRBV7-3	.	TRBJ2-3	TGTGCCAGCGCTATCTCGTTGGCGGATACGCAGTATTTT	CASAISLADTQYF
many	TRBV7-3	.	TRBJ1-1	TGTGCCAGCAGGTTAGGGACGGTGAACACTGAAGCTTTCTTT	CASRLGTVNTEAFF
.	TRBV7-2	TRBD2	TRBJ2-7	TGTGTCAGCAGCGGGGCCGGATCCCGTACCTACGAGCAGTACTTC	CVSSGAGSRTYEQYF
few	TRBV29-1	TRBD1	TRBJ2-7	TGCAGCGTACGGACAGGGGGCTTTAACGAGCAGTACTTC	CSVRTGGFNEQYF
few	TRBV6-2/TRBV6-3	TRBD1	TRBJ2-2	TGTGCCAGCAGTTTTGGACAGGTTAACACCGGGGAGCTGTTTTTT	CASSFGQVNTGELFF
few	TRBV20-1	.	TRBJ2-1	TGCAGTGCTAAACGTTATGAGCAGTTCTTC	CSAKRYEQFF
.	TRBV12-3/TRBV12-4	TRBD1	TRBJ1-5	TGTGCCAGCAGTTTTGTCCGGGACAGGGCTCAGCCCCAGCATTTT	CASSFVRDRAQPQHF
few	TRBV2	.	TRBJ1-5	TGTGCCAGCAAGGACTCAAATCAGCCCCAGCATTTT	CASKDSNQPQHF
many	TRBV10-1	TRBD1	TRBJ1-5	TGCGCCAGCAGTGGCCTGACAGGGGTAGGTCAGCCCCAGCATTTT	CASSGLTGVGQPQHF
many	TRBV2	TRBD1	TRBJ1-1	TGTGCCAGCAGGGGACAGGGGAACACTGAAGCTTTCTTT	CASRGQGNTEAFF
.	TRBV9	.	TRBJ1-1	TGTGCCAGCAGCATTGAATCAGATTGGACAAAGCAAGCTTTCTTT	CASSIESDWTKQAFF
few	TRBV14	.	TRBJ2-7	TGTGCCAGCAGCCAAGATTACCAGGCGAAGCAGTACTTC	CASSQDYQAKQYF
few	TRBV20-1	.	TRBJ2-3	TGCAGTGCCGGGGTTTTGGATACGCAGTATTTT	CSAGVLDTQYF
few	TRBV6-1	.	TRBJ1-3	TGTGCCAGCGCAGGGGTTGGAAACACCATATATTTT	CASAGVGNTIYF
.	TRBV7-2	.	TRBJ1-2	TGTGCCAGCAGCTTAGATATTTCATTCTATGGCTACACCTTC	CASSLDISFYGYTF
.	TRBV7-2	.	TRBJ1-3	TGTGCCAGCAGCCCCGTCGCAGGAGCGGGAAACACCATATATTTT	CASSPVAGAGNTIYF
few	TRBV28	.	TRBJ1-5	TGTGCCAGCAGTTTGATTCAGCCCAATCAGCCCCAGCATTTT	CASSLIQPNQPQHF
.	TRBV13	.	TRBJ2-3	TGTGCCAGCAGCCCCGCCGGGACAACCACAGATACGCAGTATTTT	CASSPAGTTTDTQYF
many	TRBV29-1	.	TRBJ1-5	TGCAGCGTCCGAGGGGGGCCTGGCAATCAGCCCCAGCATTTT	CSVRGGPGNQPQHF
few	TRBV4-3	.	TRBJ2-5	TGCGCCAGCAGCCAAGTACCCAAAGAGACCCAGTACTTC	CASSQVPKETQYF
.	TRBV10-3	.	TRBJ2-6	TGTGCCATCAGTTCAGGGGCGTACTCTGGGGCCAACGTCCTGACTTTC	CAISSGAYSGANVLTF
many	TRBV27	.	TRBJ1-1	TGTGCCAGCAGAACTTTTACAGGGCCCTCGGCTGAAGCTTTCTTT	CASRTFTGPSAEAFF
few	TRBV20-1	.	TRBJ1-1	TGCAGTGCTAGCGGGAACACTGAAGCTTTCTTT	CSASGNTEAFF
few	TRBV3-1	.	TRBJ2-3	TGTGCCAGCAGCCTCTCGACCGTCGGAGATACGCAGTATTTT	CASSLSTVGDTQYF
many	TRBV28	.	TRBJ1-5	TGTGCCAGCAGCCACCGGACACGGGGGGTAAGCAATCAGCCCCAGCATTTT	CASSHRTRGVSNQPQHF
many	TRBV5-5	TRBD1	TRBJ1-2	TGTGCCAGCAGCCTAACGACAGGGGGTGATCGTGGCTACACCTTC	CASSLTTGGDRGYTF
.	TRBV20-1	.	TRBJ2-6	TGCAGTGCGCTGCCGAACGGCCGGTACGTCCTGACTTTC	CSALPNGRYVLTF
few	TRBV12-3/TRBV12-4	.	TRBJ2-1	TGTGCCAGCAGTAGAAGAGGGGATGAGCAGTTCTTC	CASSRRGDEQFF
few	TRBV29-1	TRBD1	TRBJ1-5	TGCAGCGTACAGACAGGGGGCATCGATCAGCCCCAGCATTTT	CSVQTGGIDQPQHF
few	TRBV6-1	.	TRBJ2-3	TGTGCCATCCCCGGGCCCGGAGTCGCAGATACGCAGTATTTT	CAIPGPGVADTQYF
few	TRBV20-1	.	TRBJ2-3	TGCAGTGCTAGGAACAGGGCTTTCACAGATACGCAGTATTTT	CSARNRAFTDTQYF
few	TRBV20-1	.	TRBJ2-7	TGCAGTGCGCCGGTACAGACTTCCCACGAGCAGTACTTC	CSAPVQTSHEQYF
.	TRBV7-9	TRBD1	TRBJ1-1	TGTGCCAGCAGCTCGGACAGGGGGCGGATAGAAGCTTTCTTT	CASSSDRGRIEAFF
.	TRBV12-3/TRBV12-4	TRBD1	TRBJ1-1	TGTGCCAGCAGTATAACTACAGGGGGCTACACTGAAGCTTTCTTT	CASSITTGGYTEAFF
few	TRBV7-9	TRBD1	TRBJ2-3	TGTGCCAGCAGCTTCGACAGGGGGCTCGGAACAGATACGCAGTATTTT	CASSFDRGLGTDTQYF
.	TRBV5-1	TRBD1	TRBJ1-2	TGCGCCAGCAGCGCGGGACAGGGCGGCTACACCTTC	CASSAGQGGYTF
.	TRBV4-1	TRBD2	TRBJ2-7	TGCGCCAGCAGCCACACTACTAGCGGGGGTACTTACGAGCAGTACTTC	CASSHTTSGGTYEQYF
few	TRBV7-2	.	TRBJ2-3	TGTGCCAGCAGCCCCGCCTTGGCAGATACGCAGTATTTT	CASSPALADTQYF
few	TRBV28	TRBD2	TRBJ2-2	TGTGCCAGCAGTGTCAGCGGGGGGGCGGACGGGGAGCTGTTTTTT	CASSVSGGADGELFF
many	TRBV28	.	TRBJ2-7	TGTGCCAGCAGTTTTCTCGGCTCAACGGGGTATTACGAGCAGTACTTC	CASSFLGSTGYYEQYF
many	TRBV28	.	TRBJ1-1	TGTGCCAGCAGTTTTCAGGGAGGGGGGAACACTGAAGCTTTCTTT	CASSFQGGGNTEAFF
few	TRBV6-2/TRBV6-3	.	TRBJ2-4	TGTGCCAGCACCAACACGAAAAACATTCAGTACTTC	CASTNTKNIQYF